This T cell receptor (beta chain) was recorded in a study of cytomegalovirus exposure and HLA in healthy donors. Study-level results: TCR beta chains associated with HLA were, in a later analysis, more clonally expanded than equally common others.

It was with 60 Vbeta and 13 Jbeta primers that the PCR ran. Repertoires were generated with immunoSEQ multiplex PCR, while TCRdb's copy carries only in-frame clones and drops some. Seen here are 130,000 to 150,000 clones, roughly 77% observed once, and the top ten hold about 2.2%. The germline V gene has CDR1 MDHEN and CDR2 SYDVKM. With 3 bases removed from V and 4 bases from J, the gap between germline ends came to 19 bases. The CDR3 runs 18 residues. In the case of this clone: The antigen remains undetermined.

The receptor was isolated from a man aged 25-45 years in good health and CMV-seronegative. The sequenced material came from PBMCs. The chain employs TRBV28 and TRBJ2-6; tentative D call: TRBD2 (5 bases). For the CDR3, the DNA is TGTGCCAGCAGTTTTGCGCTGGTCGGGGTACCAGGGGCCAACGTCCTGACTTTC. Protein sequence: CASSFALVGVPGANVLTF.